The T cell receptor beta chain described here comes from a study of human thymus T cells. Donor material was obtained from healthy Finnish infants undergoing corrective surgery for congenital heart defects. Genomic DNA was extracted from every available blood leukocyte. Sequencing was performed with immunoSEQ multiplex PCR; in TCRdb, only in-frame clones are kept and a portion is missing. The sample includes around 45,000 clones, around 95% of them seen just once. The clonotype was recovered from a girl less than two years old with a congenital heart defect but otherwise immunologically healthy. The sample was blood.

The chain's CDR3 is CASSQRTGTGERDTQYF. In DNA, the CDR3 is TGCGCCAGCAGCCAGAGGACCGGGACAGGGGAAAGAGATACGCAGTATTTT. The rearrangement joins TRBV4-3 to TRBJ2-3, with 10 bases fitting TRBD1. Germline assignment: CDR1 LGHNA and CDR2 YSLEER. The CDR3 is made up of 17 amino acids. The trim removed 3 bases at V and 5 bases at J, leaving 11 bases unmatched.